Following are 24 T cell receptor beta chains from one sample sequenced in a study of T cell repertoires in cytomegalovirus infection. TCRdb analysed the reads with MiXCR anew, one entry per CDR3 protein. The table has approximately 240,000 distinct CDR3 sequences, approximately 13% seen once. Sequenced: PBMCs. The receptors originated from a human donor in good health (CMV status not recorded). Some clones in this sample may be carry-over from other donors' samples.

The DNA for the CDR3 is TGTGCCAGCAGCTTAGCGCGAGGGGGAAGACAAGAGACCCAGTACTTC. Residues: CASSLARGGRQETQYF. The chain uses TRBV7-2 and TRBJ2-5, with D perhaps TRBD1 (6 bases). The CDR3 spans 16 residues. Trimming shortened V by 0 bases and J by 2 bases, and 13 bases separated the two germline ends. The germline V gene has CDR1 SGHTA and CDR2 FQGNSA.

CDR3 DNA sequence: TGTGCCAGCAGCTGGGGCAGAATGACTGAAGCTTTCTTT. It encodes CASSWGRMTEAFF. This sequence joins TRBV6-2 or TRBV6-3 and TRBJ1-1; TRBD1 might be the D (5 bases). The CDR3 covers 13 residues. V gave up 6 bases and J gave up 5 bases, with 13 bases separating them. Germline V gene lookup returns CDR1 MNHEY and CDR2 SVGEGT.

CDR3 sequence: CASSIMVTGNQPQHF. The CDR3, as DNA: TGTGCCAGTAGTATAATGGTCACCGGCAATCAGCCCCAGCATTTT. The rearrangement uses TRBV19 and TRBJ1-5; D remains unclear. CDR1 and CDR2 (germline): LNHDA, SQIVND (reference sequence). Between the trimmed V and J ends, which lost 2 bases and 2 bases, there was a span of 10 bases. The CDR3 is 15 amino acids. Complete variable domain (other parts from reference TRBV19 and TRBJ1-5): DGGITQSPKYLFRKEGQNVTLSCEQNLNHDAMYWYRQDPGQGLRLIYYSQIVNDFQKGDIAEGYSVSREKKESFPLTVTSAQKNPTAFYLCASSIMVTGNQPQHFGDGTRLSIL.

This clonotype came up once. A much larger clone is a single base away; this may be a read error. DNA of the CDR3: TGTGTCAGCAGTCCGGGGACAGGGAGTATTAATGAGCAGTTCTTC. It translates to CVSSPGTGSINEQFF. V gene TRBV7-3 combines with J gene TRBJ2-1, with 9 bases aligning to TRBD1. Germline CDR1 SGHTA, CDR2 FQGTGA. There are 15 residues in the CDR3.

This clonotype was seen ten or more times. The CDR3 DNA sequence: TGTGCCAGCAGTGTGACAGGGGCCATTGGCTACACCTTC. Translated: CASSVTGAIGYTF. The gene calls are TRBV6-1 and TRBJ1-2, with 8 bases aligning to TRBD1. Germline CDR1 MNHNS, CDR2 SASEGT. J gave up 7 bases and V 4 bases, and 5 bases lay outside the gene matches. The CDR3 is made up of 13 amino acids.

This clonotype was seen repeatedly, ten times or more. This chain joins TRBV4-3 and TRBJ2-1; D not certain. Germline V lookup: CDR1 LGHNA, CDR2 YSLEER. The ends were cut back, 2 bases at V and 7 bases at J, with 9 bases in the middle. This CDR3 contains 13 residues. The CDR3 sequence is CASSQTVGNEQFF. CDR3 coding DNA: TGCGCCAGCAGCCAAACAGTGGGGAATGAGCAGTTCTTC.

This clonotype was seen ten or more times. In nucleotides, the CDR3 is TGTGCCAGCAGTTTGACTCAGGGGGCAGGGGAAAAACTGTTTTTT. Residues: CASSLTQGAGEKLFF. The rearrangement joins TRBV28 to TRBJ1-4; 8 nucleotides agree with TRBD1. V gave up 3 bases and J gave up 8 bases; unmatched junction bases: 8. CDR1 is MDHEN, CDR2 SYDVKM, per germline. This CDR3 comprises 15 residues. The entire variable domain, with the rest obtained from reference TRBV28 and TRBJ1-4, is as follows: DVKVTQSSRYLVKRTGEKVFLECVQDMDHENMFWYRQDPGLGLRLIYFSYDVKMKEKGDIPEGYSVSREKKERFSLILESASTNQTSMYLCASSLTQGAGEKLFFGSGTQLSVL.

The CDR3 sequence is CASSPLGYQETQYF. CDR3 in DNA: TGTGCCAGCAGCCCTTTGGGCTATCAAGAGACCCAGTACTTC. This sequence joins TRBV3-1 and TRBJ2-5; D unresolved. This CDR3 contains 14 residues. CDR1 LGHDT and CDR2 YNNKEL come from the germline V gene (reference sequence). Trimming shortened V by 4 bases and J by 2 bases, and 11 bases separated the two germline ends.

With respect to this clonotype: This may come from a read error, since a much larger clone is one base off. The chain combines TRBV29-1 with TRBJ1-1; D perhaps matches TRBD1 (5 bases). CDR1 SQVTM and CDR2 ANQGSEA come from the germline V gene. V was shortened by 7 bases and J by 4 bases, with 19 bases between the two germline ends. The CDR3 contains 14 residues. CDR3 nucleotide sequence: TGCAGCGACCGGACAAGAGGGGTGGGCACTGAAGCTTTCTTT. Its protein product is CSDRTRGVGTEAFF.

This clonotype showed up many times. The rearrangement joins TRBV7-7 to TRBJ1-1; 7 bases map to TRBD1. Germline V gene sequence: CDR1 SSHAT, CDR2 FNYEAQ (reference sequence). Trimming removed 5 bases from V and 7 bases from J; junction bases left unmatched: 13. The CDR3 loop spans 15 amino acids. CDR3 nucleotides: TGTGCCAGCAGCCCCCTCGCGAGGGGGCGGGATGAAGCTTTCTTT. This gives the protein CASSPLARGRDEAFF.

This clonotype was observed many times. The chain joins TRBV28 to TRBJ2-1; D is ambiguous. V lost 2 bases and J 2 bases, leaving 4 bases between the germline ends. The length of the CDR3 is 13 residues. Germline V gene sequence: CDR1 MDHEN, CDR2 SYDVKM. The CDR3 spells CASSLTTYNEQFF. The CDR3 nucleotides read TGTGCCAGCAGTTTAACAACCTACAATGAGCAGTTCTTC.

This clonotype was recorded at least ten times. The CDR3 reads CASSSSAGPTYGYTF. The DNA for the CDR3 is TGTGCCAGCAGCTCCTCCGCTGGGCCTACCTATGGCTACACCTTC. The V gene is TRBV7-3, the J gene TRBJ1-2; D is uncertain. Germline lookup yields CDR1 SGHTA and CDR2 FQGTGA. This CDR3 has 15 residues. V was clipped by 4 bases and J by 4 bases, with 16 bases between them.

The CDR3 here is CASSELAGPYEQYF. DNA of the CDR3: TGTGCCAGCAGTGAACTAGCGGGGCCCTACGAGCAGTACTTC. The chain combines TRBV12-3 or TRBV12-4 with TRBJ2-7; 10 nucleotides match TRBD2. The junction had 3 bases not matched to a gene; V was cut back by 5 bases and J by 2 bases. This CDR3 comprises 14 residues.

The sample holds a few counts of this clonotype. The V and J genes are TRBV7-2 and TRBJ2-7; 10 bases line up with TRBD1. The J segment lost 3 bases and the V segment lost 6 bases, leaving 2 bases of the junction unmatched. The germline gives CDR1 SGHTA, CDR2 FQGNSA. The CDR3 runs 13 residues. CDR3 sequence reads: CASRRDRGYEQYF. CDR3 nucleotides: TGTGCCAGCAGAAGGGACAGGGGCTACGAGCAGTACTTC.

This clonotype was observed many times. This sequence joins TRBV7-2 and TRBJ1-2; 7 nucleotides line up with TRBD1. Germline trimming cut 5 bases from V and 7 bases from J; bases unmatched to any gene: 7. The CDR3 totals 13 residues. Germline V gene lookup returns CDR1 SGHTA and CDR2 FQGNSA. The CDR3 protein is CASSGVGGSGYTF. DNA for the CDR3: TGTGCCAGCAGCGGGGTAGGGGGCAGTGGCTACACCTTC.

V gene TRBV2 combines with J gene TRBJ1-1, with D maybe TRBD1 (5 bases). This CDR3 is 14 amino acids long. Germline lookup yields CDR1 SNHLY and CDR2 FYNNEI. Trimming shortened V by 2 bases and J by 0 bases, and 7 bases separated the two germline ends. CDR3 nucleotides: TGTGCCAGCAGTGAAAGGACACTGAACACTGAAGCTTTCTTT. It specifies CASSERTLNTEAFF.

This clonotype showed up many times. The chain carries TRBV7-2 and TRBJ2-1; 11 nucleotides align to TRBD2. The V gene's germline CDR1 is SGHTA and CDR2 FQGNSA. J gave up 15 bases and V 1 base, and 11 bases lay outside the gene matches. This CDR3 is 15 amino acids long. The CDR3: CASSLGTSGRGSPFF. The CDR3 coding sequence is TGTGCCAGCAGCTTAGGAACTAGCGGGAGAGGCTCGCCGTTCTTC.

The chain is built from TRBV7-9 and TRBJ1-2, with TRBD1 matching 8 bases. The germline gives CDR1 SEHNR, CDR2 FQNEAQ (reference sequence). The length of the CDR3 is 14 residues. V trimming: 5 bases; J trimming: 6 bases; junction bases outside the gene matches: 8. In DNA, the CDR3 is TGTGCCAGCAGCCCCCCCGGGACAGGACATGGCTACACCTTC. Its protein is CASSPPGTGHGYTF.

This clonotype was counted many times. The CDR3 region is CASSTPDRDTEAFF. The CDR3 nucleotides read TGTGCCAGCAGCACGCCGGACAGGGATACTGAAGCTTTCTTT. The chain couples TRBV28 to TRBJ1-1, with 8 bases fitting TRBD1. The germline V gene encodes CDR1 MDHEN and CDR2 SYDVKM. This CDR3 has 14 residues. Losses at the gene ends were 6 bases for V and 5 bases for J; bases not matched to a gene: 8.

The chain combines TRBV29-1 with TRBJ2-4; the D is unclear. Trimming left V 0 bases short and J 6 bases short, with 9 bases between. The germline CDR1 and CDR2 sequences are SQVTM and ANQGSEA. This CDR3 has 13 residues. The CDR3 protein is CSVEDNWGNIQYF. CDR3 DNA sequence: TGCAGCGTTGAAGATAATTGGGGAAACATTCAGTACTTC.

This clonotype was recorded at least ten times. V usage is TRBV7-8 and J usage is TRBJ2-7, with D unclear. The CDR3 has 15 amino acids. Germline CDR1 is SGHVS and CDR2 is FQNEAQ. The V and J ends lost 5 bases and 0 bases respectively, with 14 bases between them. CDR3 coding DNA: TGTGCCAGCAGCCAAGCCGAGCCGAGCTCCTACGAGCAGTACTTC. Amino acids: CASSQAEPSSYEQYF.

This clonotype was picked up many times. This chain joins TRBV6-1 and TRBJ1-1; weak D call: TRBD1 (6 bases). Trimming removed 6 bases from V and 1 base from J, with 12 bases in between. Germline V CDR1 and CDR2: MNHNS, SASEGT. The CDR3 covers 14 residues. The CDR3: CASRPPGQNTEAFF. In DNA, the CDR3 is TGTGCCAGCAGACCGCCGGGACAGAACACTGAAGCTTTCTTT.

This rearrangement joins TRBV29-1 to TRBJ1-2; no definite D call. The CDR3 is 14 residues long. Between the trimmed V and J ends, which lost 6 bases and 4 bases, there was a span of 18 bases. Germline loops: CDR1 SQVTM, CDR2 ANQGSEA. Here the CDR3 DNA reads TGCAGCGTCGCCCAAGCCACAGATGGCTATGGCTACACCTTC. Its translation: CSVAQATDGYGYTF.

This clonotype appeared many times. The chain couples TRBV7-2 to TRBJ2-1; 9 bases are a match to TRBD2. The CDR3 runs to 15 residues. V shed 3 bases and J 5 bases; nucleotides not matched to a gene: 5. Germline V gives CDR1 SGHTA, CDR2 FQGNSA. CDR3: CASSFTGLADNEQFF. CDR3 in DNA: TGTGCCAGCAGCTTCACGGGACTAGCAGACAATGAGCAGTTCTTC.